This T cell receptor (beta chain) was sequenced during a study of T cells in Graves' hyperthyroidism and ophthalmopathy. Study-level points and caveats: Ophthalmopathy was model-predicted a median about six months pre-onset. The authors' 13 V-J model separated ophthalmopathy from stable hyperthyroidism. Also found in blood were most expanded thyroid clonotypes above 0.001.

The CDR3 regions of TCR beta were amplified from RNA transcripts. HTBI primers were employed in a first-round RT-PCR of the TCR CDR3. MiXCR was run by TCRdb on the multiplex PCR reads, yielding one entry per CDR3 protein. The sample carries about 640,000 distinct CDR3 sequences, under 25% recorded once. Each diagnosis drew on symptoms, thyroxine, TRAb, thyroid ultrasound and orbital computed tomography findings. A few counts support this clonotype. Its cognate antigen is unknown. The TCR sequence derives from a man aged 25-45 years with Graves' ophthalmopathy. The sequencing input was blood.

Here the CDR3 DNA reads TGTGCCAGCAGTGGACAGGGGGATAATTCACCCCTCCACTTT. This sequence encodes CASSGQGDNSPLHF. The chain carries TRBV3-1 and TRBJ1-6; TRBD1 agrees at 10 bases. The CDR3 extends over 14 amino acids. The V gene's germline CDR1 is LGHDT and CDR2 YNNKEL (reference sequence). Germline trimming cut 6 bases from V and 5 bases from J; bases unmatched to any gene: 1.